The TCR beta chain under discussion was sequenced for a study of CD8+CD57+ T cells in acquired aplastic anemia. Study in general: Sorted CD4+ and CD8+ cells yielded DNA averaging approximately 3 ug. Study-wide points: Levels of CD8+ Simpson's diversity were not significantly distinct in patients versus controls. Patients and controls were found to share twenty-nine CD8+ CDR3 sequences.

This clonotype was detected only once. Antigen unknown. By flow cytometry, patients selected for sequencing had shown an expansion of CD8+CD57+ cells. Each patient gave a blood sample that was collected before any therapy had been received. The CDR3 runs 13 residues. Trimming shortened V by 6 bases and J by 6 bases, and 15 bases separated the two germline ends. CDR1 DFQATT and CDR2 SNEGSKA come from the germline V gene (reference sequence). Template material for TCR beta VDJ and CDR3 profiling consisted of genomic DNA. One entry per CDR3 protein, called by TCRdb with MiXCR from the reads. The sample shows around 160,000 distinct CDR3 sequences, less than 60% of them seen only once.

The TCR comes from a human donor with aplastic anemia. The specimen was sorted CD4+, CD8+, or CD8+CD57+ T cells (not recorded which) from PBMCs. The chain uses TRBV20-1 and TRBJ2-1, with D possibly TRBD2 on 6 matching bases. In nucleotides, the CDR3 is TGCAGTGCCTCCGGGACTCTCGGCAATGAGCAGTTCTTC. Translated: CSASGTLGNEQFF.